One and the same sample provided the 20 T cell receptor beta chains below, sequenced in a study of T cell clonality in common variable immunodeficiency. Clones were read by immunoSEQ multiplex PCR, and TCRdb kept only the in-frame ones, dropping some. Listed for the sample are some 39,000 clones, none seen a single time. The sequencing sample was made of peripheral blood mononuclear cells. These receptors were collected from a person aged 18 to 75 in good health.

This clone was seen at least ten times. The read terminates 3 residues ahead of where the CDR3 ends, so the germline J gene completes it. V usage is TRBV5-6 and J usage is TRBJ2-3; 12 bases line up with TRBD1. Looked up from germline, CDR1 is SGHDT and CDR2 is YYEEEE. This CDR3 is 14 amino acids long. This chain's CDR3 is CASSYRDRGLTQYF. The sequenced CDR3 bases are TGTGCCAGCAGCTACCGGGACAGGGGGCTCACG.

This clone was detected many times. Sequencing ends 3 residues short of the CDR3 end; the germline J gene provides the rest. The chain joins TRBV20-1 to TRBJ1-2, with 7 bases aligning to TRBD1. CDR3 size: 16 residues. Germline CDR1 and CDR2: DFQATT and SNEGSKA (reference sequence). V gave up 5 bases and J gave up 6 bases; unmatched junction bases: 18. The covered CDR3 bases are TGCAGTGCTGATTCCCAGGGGGACACCTATAGCCATGGC. Translated: CSADSQGDTYSHG. The whole CDR3 sequence is CSADSQGDTYSHGYTF.

There are many counts of this clone. The CDR3 sequence is CSASSLRTAYSGANVLTF. The sequenced CDR3 bases are TGCAGTGCTAGTAGCCTCCGGACAGCCTACTCTGGGGCCAACGTC. The V call is TRBV20-1, the J call TRBJ2-6; tentative D call: TRBD1 (6 bases). Read data end 3 residues before the CDR3 end; the end is taken from the germline J gene. The CDR3 length is 18 residues. Trimming removed 3 bases from V and 0 bases from J, with 18 bases in between. Germline V gene sequence: CDR1 DFQATT, CDR2 SNEGSKA (reference sequence).

This clone was recorded at least ten times. The read ends 3 residues before the CDR3 terminus; that terminus is restored from the germline J gene. V gene TRBV20-1 combines with J gene TRBJ2-3; TRBD2 matches at 14 bases. In germline, CDR1 is DFQATT, CDR2 SNEGSKA (reference sequence). This CDR3 comprises 16 residues. The V segment lost 5 bases and the J segment 4 bases; nucleotides outside the gene matches: 8. The CDR3 reads CSAARLAGGNPDTQYF. Incomplete CDR3 DNA: TGCAGTGCTGCCCGACTAGCGGGAGGGAACCCAGATACG.

This clone was counted only a few times. The missing CDR3 end, 3 residues past where the read stops, is filled in from the germline J gene. The J gene is TRBJ2-5, the V gene TRBV20-1, with D perhaps matching TRBD2 (6 bases). Trimming stripped 3 bases from V and 2 bases from J, with 16 bases between. Germline V gene lookup returns CDR1 DFQATT and CDR2 SNEGSKA (reference sequence). The CDR3 runs 15 residues. The part of the CDR3 DNA that was read is TGCAGTGCTAGGCCTCCGGGACTCTCGCAAGAGACC. As protein: CSARPPGLSQET. Given in full, the CDR3 is CSARPPGLSQETQYF.

This clone was counted many times. The read ends 3 residues early relative to the CDR3; the germline J gene fills the gap. The chain combines TRBV27 with TRBJ1-1, with 7 bases lining up with TRBD1. The CDR3 consists of 14 residues. CDR1 is MNHEY, CDR2 SMNVEV, per germline (reference sequence). V lost 4 bases to trimming and J lost 5 bases; unmatched junction nucleotides: 7. Incomplete CDR3 DNA: TGTGCCAGCAGTTCAGGGGGGTTACGAACTGAA. It translates to CASSSGGLRTE. The whole CDR3 sequence reads CASSSGGLRTEAFF.

This clone was counted at least ten times. The sequenced fragment ends 3 residues before the CDR3 boundary, so the rest is inferred from the germline J gene. V gene TRBV30 combines with J gene TRBJ2-7; 8 bases fit TRBD1. Germline V lookup: CDR1 GTSNPN, CDR2 SVGIG (reference sequence). V shed 5 bases, J shed 0 bases, and the junction held 6 bases outside the gene matches. This CDR3 comprises 14 residues. CDR3 DNA, as far as it was read: TGTGCCTGGGCAGGGGGCGGCCGCTCCTACGAG. Protein sequence: CAWAGGGRSYE. Given in full, the CDR3 is CAWAGGGRSYEQYF.

This clone was recorded at least ten times. The observed sequence ends 3 residues before the CDR3 terminus, with the missing tail filled in from the germline J gene. The chain uses TRBV6-2 or TRBV6-3 and TRBJ2-3; D may be TRBD1 (5 bases). Deletions cut 4 bases from V and 0 bases from J, with 17 bases between. CDR1 and CDR2 (germline): MNHEY, SVGEGT. The CDR3 runs to 17 residues. CDR3 DNA (partial): TGTGCCAGCAGTTCAGAACAGGCGCATTCTAGCACAGATACG. Its translation is CASSSEQAHSSTDT. The entire CDR3 sequence reads CASSSEQAHSSTDTQYF.

There are many counts of this clone. The CDR3 end lies 3 residues beyond the end of the read and is filled in from the germline J gene. The genes are TRBV13 and TRBJ2-7; 8 bases align to TRBD1. Trimming at V came to 0 bases and at J to 5 bases, leaving 12 bases not matched to a gene. The CDR3 totals 17 residues. Germline assignment: CDR1 PRHDT and CDR2 FYEKMQ (reference sequence). Incomplete CDR3 DNA: TGTGCCAGCAGCTTAGGCGCGGGTGACGGCAGGGGGCACGAG. As protein: CASSLGAGDGRGHE. The whole CDR3 sequence is CASSLGAGDGRGHEQYF.

At least ten counts were recorded for this clone. The read halts 3 residues ahead of the CDR3 end, with the missing end drawn from the germline J gene. The V and J genes are TRBV20-1 and TRBJ2-1, with D possibly matching TRBD2 (5 bases). V lost 4 bases and J lost 3, with 10 bases in between. CDR3 size: 13 residues. Germline V CDR1 and CDR2: DFQATT, SNEGSKA (reference sequence). CDR3 protein: CSAIASSYNEQFF. Partial CDR3 DNA: TGCAGTGCTATAGCGAGTAGCTACAATGAG.

This clone was detected many times. The read halts 3 residues ahead of the CDR3 end, with the missing end drawn from the germline J gene. The chain couples TRBV19 to TRBJ2-1; 8 positions match TRBD1. Germline V gene sequence: CDR1 LNHDA, CDR2 SQIVND (reference sequence). J was trimmed by 1 base and V by 7 bases; bases with no gene match: 3. The CDR3 covers 14 residues. The CDR3 region is CASMGTGSYNEQFF. The CDR3 bases that were read are TGTGCCAGTATGGGGACAGGATCCTACAATGAG.

This clone was counted at least ten times. Read sequence stops 3 residues before the CDR3 end, and the germline J gene provides the missing end. The rearrangement uses TRBV19 and TRBJ2-7; 11 bases are shared with TRBD2. V lost 11 bases, J lost 2 bases, and 8 bases stayed unmatched. CDR3 length: 14 amino acids. CDR1 and CDR2 from the germline V gene are LNHDA and SQIVND (reference sequence). CDR3 DNA (partial): TGTGCCGTATCAGGGACTAGCGGCACCTACGAG. It translates to CAVSGTSGTYE. The whole CDR3 sequence reads CAVSGTSGTYEQYF.

This clone was counted at least ten times. The read comes to an end 3 residues before the CDR3 does, leaving the germline J gene to fill in the end. The V and J genes are TRBV20-1 and TRBJ2-7, with D perhaps TRBD2 (5 bases). CDR1 is DFQATT and CDR2 is SNEGSKA in the germline V gene (reference sequence). V gave up 1 base and J gave up 4 bases, with 14 bases separating them. CDR3 length equals 14 residues. CDR3 in amino acids: CSARGEGLRYEQYF. The CDR3 bases that were read are TGCAGTGCTAGAGGAGAGGGCCTAAGGTACGAG.

The table lists this clone with many counts. The read falls 3 residues short of the CDR3 end, and the missing part is taken from the germline J gene. J is TRBJ1-2 and V is TRBV19, with 9 bases fitting TRBD1. Trimming cost V 6 bases and J 6 bases; bases outside gene matches: 8. CDR1 and CDR2 from the germline V gene are LNHDA and SQIVND (reference sequence). The CDR3 consists of 14 residues. CDR3 residues: CASSTGTGMDGYTF. Incomplete CDR3 DNA: TGTGCCAGTAGCACCGGGACAGGGATGGATGGC.

This clone was seen ten or more times. The CDR3 is cut off 3 residues early in the read; its end comes from the germline J gene. The genes are TRBV29-1 and TRBJ2-1; TRBD2 matches at 9 bases. The CDR3 has 15 amino acids. Germline CDR1 reads SQVTM; CDR2 reads ANQGSEA. Unmatched junction bases numbered 8, after V lost 4 bases and J lost 4 bases. CDR3 loop: CSVGGSSGTYNEQFF. CDR3 DNA (partial): TGCAGCGTTGGGGGGTCTAGCGGGACTTACAATGAG.

This clone has a count of ten or more. The read ends 3 residues before the CDR3 terminus; that terminus is restored from the germline J gene. The chain combines TRBV4-1 with TRBJ2-7, with 10 bases identical to TRBD2. Germline values: CDR1 MGHRA, CDR2 YSYEKL. This CDR3 is built from 15 residues. The V and J ends lost 2 bases and 4 bases, in that order; junction bases with no gene match: 5. CDR3 DNA (partial): TGCGCCAGCAGCCAACTTCTAGCGGGAGCGTACGAG. It codes for CASSQLLAGAYE. The full CDR3 protein is CASSQLLAGAYEQYF.

The sample holds many counts of this clone. With the read ending 3 residues before the CDR3 end, the germline J gene is used to fill in that end. The V call is TRBV18, the J call TRBJ2-3, with 11 positions matching TRBD1. CDR1 is KGHSH and CDR2 is LQKENI in the germline V gene. There are 16 residues in the CDR3. The junction had 6 bases not matched to a gene; V was cut back by 4 bases and J by 3 bases. The chain's CDR3 is CASSRLRDRGTDTQYF. The part of the CDR3 DNA that was read is TGTGCCAGCTCACGTCTCCGGGACAGGGGGACAGATACG.

In its sample, this clone was seen many times. The CDR3 end falls 3 residues outside the read, so it is completed with the germline J gene. Additional DNA sequences in this sample encode the identical CDR3. V is TRBV5-1 and J is TRBJ1-4; D perhaps matches TRBD1 (5 bases). This CDR3 is built from 15 residues. Looked up from germline, CDR1 is SGHRS and CDR2 is YFSETQ. The V and J ends lost 4 bases and 8 bases respectively, with 18 bases between them. The CDR3 bases that were read are TGCGCCAGCAGCAACAGTCCAAAAAGGGGAGAAAAA. As protein: CASSNSPKRGEK. The entire CDR3 protein reads CASSNSPKRGEKLFF.

About this clone itself: The CDR3 end falls 3 residues outside the read, so it is completed with the germline J gene. The V gene is TRBV20-1, the J gene TRBJ1-2; 8 bases match TRBD1. V shed 6 bases and J 0 bases; nucleotides not matched to a gene: 3. The CDR3 is made up of 13 amino acids. CDR1 is DFQATT and CDR2 is SNEGSKA in the germline V gene (reference sequence). The sequenced part of the CDR3 DNA is TGCAGTGCCAGGGGGCGGACTAACTATGGC. Translating gives CSARGRTNYG. From start to end, the CDR3 is CSARGRTNYGYTF.

The sequenced CDR3 bases are TGCGCCAGCAGCTTCCTAAAAAGCGGGACCGGTGTGAATGAG. Translating it yields CASSFLKSGTGVNE. The entire CDR3 sequence reads CASSFLKSGTGVNEQFF. The chain has TRBV5-1 and TRBJ2-1, with TRBD2 matching over 7 bases. From the germline J gene comes the end of the CDR3, since the read stops 3 residues before it. The germline gives CDR1 SGHRS, CDR2 YFSETQ. The CDR3 length is 17 residues. The V gene end was trimmed by 2 bases and the J gene end by 7 bases; junction bases not matched to a gene: 15.